This T cell receptor (beta chain) appears in the sequencing data of a study of lymphopenia after photon versus proton radiotherapy. Study-wide results and limits: In patients who died, overall survival fell as post-nadir TCR diversity dropped more. Relative stability marked proton patients; photon patients lost diversity and naive cells. After lymphocyte nadir, photon-treated repertoires showed oligoclonal expansion, especially CD8+ Temra.

The length of the CDR3 is 17 residues. Trimming took 0 bases from V and 1 from J; bases not matched to a gene: 5. In germline, CDR1 is SEHNR, CDR2 FQNEAQ (reference sequence). Remarks on this clone: Its antigen is not known.

Only in-frame clones appear in the TCRdb table, and some are missing; sequencing was by immunoSEQ multiplex PCR. The sample holds approximately 150,000 clones, approximately 86% seen once. The source material was peripheral blood, sampled from a patient treated with photon-based radiotherapy. V and J are TRBV7-9 and TRBJ2-3; 9 bases fit TRBD2. The sequence was collected from a man in his forties or fifties with gastric cancer. The CDR3 loop is CASSLALAGGRTDTQYF. Written as DNA, the CDR3 is TGTGCCAGCAGCTTAGCTCTCGCGGGAGGGCGCACAGATACGCAGTATTTT.